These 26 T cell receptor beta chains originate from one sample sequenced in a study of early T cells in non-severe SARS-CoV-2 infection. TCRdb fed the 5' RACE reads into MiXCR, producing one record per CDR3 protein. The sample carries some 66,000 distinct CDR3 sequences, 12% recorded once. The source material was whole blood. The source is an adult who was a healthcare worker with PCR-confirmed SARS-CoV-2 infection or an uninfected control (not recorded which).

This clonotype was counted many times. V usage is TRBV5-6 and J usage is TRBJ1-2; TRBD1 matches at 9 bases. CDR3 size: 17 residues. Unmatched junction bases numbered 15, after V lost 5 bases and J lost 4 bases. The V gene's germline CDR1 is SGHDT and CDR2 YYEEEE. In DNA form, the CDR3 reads TGTGCCAGCAGTCCGGACAGGGGTATCTCCAGTGCCTATGGCTACACCTTC. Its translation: CASSPDRGISSAYGYTF.

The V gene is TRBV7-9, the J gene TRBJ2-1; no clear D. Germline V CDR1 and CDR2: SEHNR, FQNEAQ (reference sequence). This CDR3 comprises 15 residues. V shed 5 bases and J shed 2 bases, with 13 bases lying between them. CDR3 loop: CASSLRVSTYNEQFF. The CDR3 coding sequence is TGTGCCAGCAGCCTCCGGGTCAGCACCTACAATGAGCAGTTCTTC. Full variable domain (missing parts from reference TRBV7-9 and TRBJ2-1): DTGVSQNPRHKITKRGQNVTFRCDPISEHNRLYWYRQTLGQGPEFLTYFQNEAQLEKSRLLSDRFSAERPKGSFSTLEIQRTEQGDSAMYLCASSLRVSTYNEQFFGPGTRLTVL.

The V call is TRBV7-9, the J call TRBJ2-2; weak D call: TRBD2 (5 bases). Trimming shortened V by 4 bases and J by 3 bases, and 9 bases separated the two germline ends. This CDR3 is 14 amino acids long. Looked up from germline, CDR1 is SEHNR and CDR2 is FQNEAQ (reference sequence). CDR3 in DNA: TGTGCCAGCAGCTCGGGATATGACACCGGGGAGCTGTTTTTT. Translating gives CASSSGYDTGELFF.

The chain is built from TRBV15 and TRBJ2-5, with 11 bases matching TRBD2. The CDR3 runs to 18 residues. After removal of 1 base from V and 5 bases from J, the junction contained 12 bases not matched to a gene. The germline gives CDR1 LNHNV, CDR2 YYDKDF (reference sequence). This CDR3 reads CATSRAWFSGGADETQYF. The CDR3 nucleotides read TGTGCCACCAGCAGAGCTTGGTTTAGCGGGGGGGCCGATGAGACCCAGTACTTC. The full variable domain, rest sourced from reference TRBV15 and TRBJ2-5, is DAMVIQNPRYQVTQFGKPVTLSCSQTLNHNVMYWYQQKSSQAPKLLFHYYDKDFNNEADTPDNFQSRRPNTSFCFLDIRSPGLGDTAMYLCATSRAWFSGGADETQYFGPGTRLLVL.

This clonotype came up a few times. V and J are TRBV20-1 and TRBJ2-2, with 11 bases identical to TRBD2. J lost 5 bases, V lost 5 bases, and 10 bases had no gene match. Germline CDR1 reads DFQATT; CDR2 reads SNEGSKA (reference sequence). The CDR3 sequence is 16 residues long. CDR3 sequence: CSALAGGVVRTGELFF. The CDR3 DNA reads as TGCAGTGCTCTAGCGGGGGGAGTGGTGCGGACCGGGGAGCTGTTTTTT.

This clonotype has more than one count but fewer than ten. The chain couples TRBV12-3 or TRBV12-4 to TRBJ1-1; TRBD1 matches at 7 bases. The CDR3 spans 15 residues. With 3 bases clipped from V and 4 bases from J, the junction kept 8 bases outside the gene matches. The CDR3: CASSLTDRAGTEAFF. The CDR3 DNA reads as TGTGCCAGCAGTTTGACCGACAGGGCGGGCACTGAAGCTTTCTTT.

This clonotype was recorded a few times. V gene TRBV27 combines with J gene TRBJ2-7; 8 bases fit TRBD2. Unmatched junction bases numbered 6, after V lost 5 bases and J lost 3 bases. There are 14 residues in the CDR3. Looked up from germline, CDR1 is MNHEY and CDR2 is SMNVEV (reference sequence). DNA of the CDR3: TGTGCCAGCAGTATCAGGGCGGGAGGCTACGAGCAGTACTTC. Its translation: CASSIRAGGYEQYF.

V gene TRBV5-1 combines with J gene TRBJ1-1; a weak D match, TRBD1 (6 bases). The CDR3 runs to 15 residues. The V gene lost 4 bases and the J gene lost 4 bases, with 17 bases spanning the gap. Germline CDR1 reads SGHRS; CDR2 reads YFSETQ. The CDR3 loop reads CASSLDSLGGTEAFF. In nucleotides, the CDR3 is TGCGCCAGCAGCCTCGACAGTTTAGGGGGCACTGAAGCTTTCTTT.

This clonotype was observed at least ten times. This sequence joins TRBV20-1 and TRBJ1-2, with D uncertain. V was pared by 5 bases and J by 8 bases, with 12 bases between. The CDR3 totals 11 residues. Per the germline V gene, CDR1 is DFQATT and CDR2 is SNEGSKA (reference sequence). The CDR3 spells CSARHLRGYTF. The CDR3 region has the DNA TGCAGTGCTCGTCACCTCCGGGGCTACACCTTC.

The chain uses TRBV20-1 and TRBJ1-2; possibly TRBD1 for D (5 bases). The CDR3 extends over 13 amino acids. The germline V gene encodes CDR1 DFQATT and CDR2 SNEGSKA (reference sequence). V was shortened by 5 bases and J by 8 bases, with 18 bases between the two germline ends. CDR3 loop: CSAETRDQFGYTF. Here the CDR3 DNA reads TGCAGTGCTGAGACACGGGACCAATTCGGCTACACCTTC.

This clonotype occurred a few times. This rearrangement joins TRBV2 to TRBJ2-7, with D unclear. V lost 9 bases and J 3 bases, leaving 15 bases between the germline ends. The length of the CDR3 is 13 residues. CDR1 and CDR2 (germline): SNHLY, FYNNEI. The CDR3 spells CASGKSSNYEQYF. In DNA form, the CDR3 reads TGTGCCAGTGGAAAGTCTTCAAACTACGAGCAGTACTTC.

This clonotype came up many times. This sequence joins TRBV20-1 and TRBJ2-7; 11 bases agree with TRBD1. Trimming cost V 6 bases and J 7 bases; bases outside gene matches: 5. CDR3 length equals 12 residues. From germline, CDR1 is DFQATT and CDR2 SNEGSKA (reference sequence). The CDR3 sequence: CSATGTGGEQYF. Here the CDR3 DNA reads TGCAGTGCCACCGGGACAGGGGGAGAGCAGTACTTC.

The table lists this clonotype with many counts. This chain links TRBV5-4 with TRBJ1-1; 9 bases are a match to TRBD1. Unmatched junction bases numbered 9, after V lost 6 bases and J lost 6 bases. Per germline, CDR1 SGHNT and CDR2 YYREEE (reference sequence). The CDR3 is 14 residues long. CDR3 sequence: CASKPTGQGPEAFF. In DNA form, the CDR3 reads TGTGCCAGCAAACCTACGGGACAGGGCCCTGAAGCTTTCTTT.

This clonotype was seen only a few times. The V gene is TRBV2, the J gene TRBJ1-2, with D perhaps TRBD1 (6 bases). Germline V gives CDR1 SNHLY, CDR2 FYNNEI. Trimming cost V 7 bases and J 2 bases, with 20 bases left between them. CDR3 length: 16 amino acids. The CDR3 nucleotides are TGTGCCAGCAATCCTTCCATCTTCCAGGGGAACTATGGCTACACCTTC. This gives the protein CASNPSIFQGNYGYTF.

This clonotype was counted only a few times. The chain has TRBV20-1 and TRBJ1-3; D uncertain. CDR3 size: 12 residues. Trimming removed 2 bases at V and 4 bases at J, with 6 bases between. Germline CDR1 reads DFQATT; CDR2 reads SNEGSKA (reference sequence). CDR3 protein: CSARQTGNTIYF. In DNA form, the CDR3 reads TGCAGTGCTAGACAGACAGGAAACACCATATATTTT.

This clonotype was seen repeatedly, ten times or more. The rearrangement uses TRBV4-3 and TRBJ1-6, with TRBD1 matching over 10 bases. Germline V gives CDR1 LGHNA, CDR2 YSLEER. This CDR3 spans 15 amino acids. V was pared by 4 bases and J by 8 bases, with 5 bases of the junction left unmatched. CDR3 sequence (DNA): TGCGCCAGCAGCCGGGACAGGGGTCTTGATTCACCCCTCCACTTT. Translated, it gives CASSRDRGLDSPLHF.

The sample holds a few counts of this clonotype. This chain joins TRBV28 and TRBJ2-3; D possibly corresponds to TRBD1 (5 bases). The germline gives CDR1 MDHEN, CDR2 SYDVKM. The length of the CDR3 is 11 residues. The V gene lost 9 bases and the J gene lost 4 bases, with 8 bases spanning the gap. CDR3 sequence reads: CASKQADTQYF. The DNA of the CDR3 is TGTGCCAGTAAACAGGCAGATACGCAGTATTTT. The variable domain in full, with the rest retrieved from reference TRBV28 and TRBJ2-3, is DVKVTQSSRYLVKRTGEKVFLECVQDMDHENMFWYRQDPGLGLRLIYFSYDVKMKEKGDIPEGYSVSREKKERFSLILESASTNQTSMYLCASKQADTQYFGPGTRLTVL.

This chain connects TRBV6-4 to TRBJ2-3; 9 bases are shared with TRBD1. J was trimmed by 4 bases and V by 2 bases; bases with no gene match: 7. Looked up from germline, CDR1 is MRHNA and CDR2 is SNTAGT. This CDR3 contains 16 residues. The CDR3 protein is CASSDTADRGSDTQYF. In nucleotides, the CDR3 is TGTGCCAGCAGTGACACCGCGGACAGGGGATCAGATACGCAGTATTTT.

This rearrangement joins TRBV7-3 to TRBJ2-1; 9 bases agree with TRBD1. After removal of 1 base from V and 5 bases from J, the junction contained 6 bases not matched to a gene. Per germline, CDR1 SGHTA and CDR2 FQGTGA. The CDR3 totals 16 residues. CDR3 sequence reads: CASSLILGQGNNEQFF. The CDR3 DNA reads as TGTGCCAGCAGCTTAATATTAGGACAGGGGAACAATGAGCAGTTCTTC.

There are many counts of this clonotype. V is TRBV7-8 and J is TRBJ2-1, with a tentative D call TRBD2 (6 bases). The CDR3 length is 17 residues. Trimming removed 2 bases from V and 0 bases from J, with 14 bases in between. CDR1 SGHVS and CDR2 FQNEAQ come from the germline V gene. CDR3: CASSLSGTPYSYNEQFF. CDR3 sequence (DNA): TGTGCCAGCAGCTTATCGGGGACTCCTTACTCCTACAATGAGCAGTTCTTC.

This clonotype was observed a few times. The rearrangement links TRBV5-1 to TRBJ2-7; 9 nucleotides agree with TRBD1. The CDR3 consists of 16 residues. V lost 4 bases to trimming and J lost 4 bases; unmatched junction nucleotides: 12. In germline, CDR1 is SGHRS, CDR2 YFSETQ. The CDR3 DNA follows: TGCGCCAGCAGCCCTGTCGAGGGACAGGGATATTACGAGCAGTACTTC. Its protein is CASSPVEGQGYYEQYF.

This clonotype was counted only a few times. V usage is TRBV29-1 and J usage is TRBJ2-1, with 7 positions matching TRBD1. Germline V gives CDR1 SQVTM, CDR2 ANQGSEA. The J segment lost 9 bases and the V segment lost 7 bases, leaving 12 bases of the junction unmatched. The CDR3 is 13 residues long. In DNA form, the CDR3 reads TGCAGCGCCGCCCCCCAAACAGGGGCTGAGCAGTTCTTC. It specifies CSAAPQTGAEQFF.

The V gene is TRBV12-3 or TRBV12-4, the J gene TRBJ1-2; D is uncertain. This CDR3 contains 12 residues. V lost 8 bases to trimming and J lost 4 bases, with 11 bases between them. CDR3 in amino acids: CASSGRTYGYTF. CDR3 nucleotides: TGTGCCAGCTCCGGCAGAACCTATGGCTACACCTTC.

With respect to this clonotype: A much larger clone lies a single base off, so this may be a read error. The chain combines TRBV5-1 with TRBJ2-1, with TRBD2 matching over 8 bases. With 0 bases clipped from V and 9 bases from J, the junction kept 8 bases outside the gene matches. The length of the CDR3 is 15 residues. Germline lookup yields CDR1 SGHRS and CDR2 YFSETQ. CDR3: CASSLGTSRIREQFF. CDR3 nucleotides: TGCGCCAGCAGCTTGGGGACTAGCAGGATTCGTGAGCAGTTCTTC.

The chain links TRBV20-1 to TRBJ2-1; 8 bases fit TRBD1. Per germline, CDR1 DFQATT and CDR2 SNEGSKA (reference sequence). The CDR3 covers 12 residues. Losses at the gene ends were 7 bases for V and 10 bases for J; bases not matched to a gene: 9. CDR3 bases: TGCAGTGTTCAGGGGGCAGGGTCGGAGCAGTTCTTC. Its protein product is CSVQGAGSEQFF.

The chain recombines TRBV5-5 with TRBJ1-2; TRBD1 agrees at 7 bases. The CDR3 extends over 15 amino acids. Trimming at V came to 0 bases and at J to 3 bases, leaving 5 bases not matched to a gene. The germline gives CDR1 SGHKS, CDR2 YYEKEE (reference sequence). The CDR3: CASSLGPTGDYGYTF. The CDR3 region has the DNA TGTGCCAGCAGCTTGGGACCAACAGGGGACTATGGCTACACCTTC.